The clone carrying this T cell receptor (beta chain) was observed at least ten times. The data originate from a study of early T cells in non-severe SARS-CoV-2 infection. One entry per CDR3 protein, called by TCRdb with MiXCR from the 5' RACE reads. The repertoire holds tens of thousands of distinct CDR3 sequences, with about 4.8% as singletons. The CDR3 sequence is 13 residues long. Trimming removed 5 bases from V and 3 bases from J, with 10 bases in between. This clonotype was obtained from an adult who was a healthcare worker with PCR-confirmed SARS-CoV-2 infection or an uninfected control (not recorded which). The V and J genes are TRBV12-3 or TRBV12-4 and TRBJ1-1; D gene uncertain. Sequencing used whole blood. This chain's CDR3 is CASSMGGYTEAFF. The CDR3 nucleotides read TGTGCCAGCAGTATGGGAGGTTACACTGAAGCTTTCTTT.